The entry below gives a single T cell receptor (beta chain) sequence along with its context. Its antigen is as yet unknown. This table comes from immunoSEQ multiplex PCR, and its TCRdb copy is limited to in-frame clones, with some not included. The sample comprises about 130,000 clones, around 90% of which are singletons, and around 4.5% rests with the top ten. This CDR3 comprises 15 residues. V gave up 3 bases and J gave up 4 bases; unmatched junction bases: 8. CDR1 is MDHEN and CDR2 is SYDVKM in the germline V gene. These data belong to a study of T cell responses to AZD1222 COVID-19 vaccine. The study's findings and limits: Baseline seropositivity characterized only 5 to 7 AZD1222 recipients. Donors were largely white British and mainly female; clonal diversity was possibly underestimated. Along spike, vaccine-associated CD4 TCRs were found throughout, with dominance at 160-218 and 743-854. Per reports, nearly half of all spike-specific TCRs target regions that are unmutated in variants.

The receptor's source is an adult in good health. The chain links TRBV28 to TRBJ1-2; TRBD1 matches 7 bases. Sequenced here: peripheral blood, sampled on day 0 of MenACWY control vaccination. The CDR3 reads CASSLEPGQSYGYTF. In DNA form, the CDR3 reads TGTGCCAGCAGTTTGGAACCGGGACAGAGCTATGGCTACACCTTC.